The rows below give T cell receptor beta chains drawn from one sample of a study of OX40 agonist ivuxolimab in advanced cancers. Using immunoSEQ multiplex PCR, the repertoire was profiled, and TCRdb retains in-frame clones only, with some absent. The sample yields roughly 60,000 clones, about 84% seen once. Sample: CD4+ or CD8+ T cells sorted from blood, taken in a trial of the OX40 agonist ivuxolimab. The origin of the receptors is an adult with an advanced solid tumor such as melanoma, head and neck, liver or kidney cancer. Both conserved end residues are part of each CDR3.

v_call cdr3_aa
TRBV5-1 CASSLLPAEYNEQFF
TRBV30 CACSTGGFGYTF
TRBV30 CACPGGVTQETQYF
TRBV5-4 CASSLLGNEQFF
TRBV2 CASSPSGHRVGAGELFF
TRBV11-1 CASSPSGPYEQYF
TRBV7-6 CASSLGPGLGTDTQYF
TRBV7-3 CASSLGQSTDTQYF
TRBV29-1 CSVVDSGNTIYF
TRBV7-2 CASSFDQYTGELFF
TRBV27 CASSLRPGGYEQYF
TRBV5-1 CASSRWGLDEAFF
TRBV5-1 CASSLVSPAGGNTGELFF
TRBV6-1 CASSEYGFSNQPQHF
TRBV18 CASSPRGSREKLFF
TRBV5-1 CASSLIPGTENSPLHF
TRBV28 CASSVPGQGDHGYTF
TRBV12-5 CASGRGGYNEQFF
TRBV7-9 CASTKWGQTGSPLHF
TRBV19 CASRAGQGGEKLFF
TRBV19 CASRVKLFF
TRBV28 CASTLRGNYGYTF
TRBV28 CASSLHSKGGYTF
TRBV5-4 CASRVSLTGGAGEQYF
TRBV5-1 CASSFGRGISTEAFF
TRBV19 CASRVTEQYQPQHF
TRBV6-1 CASSPGGSVEKLFF
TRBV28 CASSRGGAPGEQYF
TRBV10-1 CARGQNKSGVTEAFF
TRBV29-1 CSVEVRTSGGQTYNEQFF
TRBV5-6 CASNARGTSVYNEQFF
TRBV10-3 CAIRDSSGNTIYF